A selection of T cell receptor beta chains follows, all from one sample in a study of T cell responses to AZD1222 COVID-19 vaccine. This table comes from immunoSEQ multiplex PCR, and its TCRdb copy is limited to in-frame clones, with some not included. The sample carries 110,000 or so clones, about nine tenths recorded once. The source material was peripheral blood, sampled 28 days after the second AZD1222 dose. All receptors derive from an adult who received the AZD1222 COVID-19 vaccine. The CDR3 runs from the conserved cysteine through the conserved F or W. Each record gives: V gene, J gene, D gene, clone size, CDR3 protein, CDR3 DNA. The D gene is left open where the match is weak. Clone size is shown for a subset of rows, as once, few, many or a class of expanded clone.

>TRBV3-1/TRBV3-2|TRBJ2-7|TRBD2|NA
CASSQDPPSGGNSYEQYF
TGTGCCAGCAGCCAAGACCCCCCTAGCGGGGGGAATTCCTACGAGCAGTACTTC
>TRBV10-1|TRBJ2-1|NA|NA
CASSEGVNEQFF
TGCGCCAGCAGTGAAGGAGTAAATGAGCAGTTCTTC
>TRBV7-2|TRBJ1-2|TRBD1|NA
CASSVGQGYGYTF
TGTGCCAGCAGCGTCGGACAGGGCTATGGCTACACCTTC
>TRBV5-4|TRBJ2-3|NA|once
CASSNQRDPEGDTQYF
TGTGCCAGCAGCAACCAACGGGACCCCGAGGGAGATACGCAGTATTTT
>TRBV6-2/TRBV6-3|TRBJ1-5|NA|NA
CASSLLGQSNQPQHF
TGTGCCAGCAGCCTTCTGGGGCAGAGCAATCAGCCCCAGCATTTT
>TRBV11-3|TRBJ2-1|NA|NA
CASSLDSYNEQFF
TGTGCCAGCAGCTTAGACAGCTACAATGAGCAGTTCTTC
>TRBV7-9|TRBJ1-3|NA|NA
CASSLGEGNTIYF
TGTGCCAGCAGCTTAGGGGAGGGAAACACCATATATTTT
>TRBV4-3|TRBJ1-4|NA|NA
CASSPGGRPNEKLFF
TGCGCCAGCAGCCCCGGGGGGAGACCTAATGAAAAACTGTTTTTT
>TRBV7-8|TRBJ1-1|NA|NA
CASSLADRSEAFF
TGTGCCAGCAGCTTAGCTGACAGGTCGGAAGCTTTCTTT
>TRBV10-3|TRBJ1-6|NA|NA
CAISESDPSSNSPLHF
TGTGCCATCAGTGAGTCGGACCCTTCCTCTAATTCACCCCTCCACTTT
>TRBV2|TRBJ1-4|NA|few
CAGRQPATNEKLFF
TGTGCCGGAAGACAGCCCGCAACTAATGAAAAACTGTTTTTT
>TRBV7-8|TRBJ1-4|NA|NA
CASSLGTGNEKLFF
TGTGCCAGCAGCTTAGGGACGGGAAATGAAAAACTGTTTTTT
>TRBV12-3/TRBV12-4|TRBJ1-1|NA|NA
CASSIQGNTEAFF
TGTGCCAGCAGTATCCAGGGGAACACTGAAGCTTTCTTT
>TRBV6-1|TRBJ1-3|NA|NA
CASSESEVWWGNTIYF
TGTGCCAGCAGTGAGAGTGAGGTTTGGTGGGGAAACACCATATATTTT
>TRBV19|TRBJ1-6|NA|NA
CASMPGNNSPLHF
TGTGCCAGTATGCCAGGGAATAATTCACCCCTCCACTTT
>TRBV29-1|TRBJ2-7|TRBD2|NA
CSVERAGELTSGSYEQYF
TGCAGCGTTGAAAGGGCAGGGGAATTGACTAGCGGTTCCTACGAGCAGTACTTC
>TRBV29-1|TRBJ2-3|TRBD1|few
CSGGQGAGDTQYF
TGCAGCGGGGGACAGGGGGCAGGGGATACGCAGTATTTT
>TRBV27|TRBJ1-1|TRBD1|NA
CASRLTGTGLNTEAFF
TGTGCCAGCAGACTAACCGGGACAGGCTTAAACACTGAAGCTTTCTTT
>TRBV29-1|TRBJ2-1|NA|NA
CSVGGLMSVYNEQFF
TGCAGCGTTGGAGGGTTGATGAGCGTCTACAATGAGCAGTTCTTC
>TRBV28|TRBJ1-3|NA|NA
CASRAANSGNTIYF
TGTGCCAGCAGGGCAGCCAATTCTGGAAACACCATATATTTT
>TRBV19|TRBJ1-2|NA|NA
CASSSGGGYGYTF
TGTGCCAGTAGTTCGGGGGGTGGCTATGGCTACACCTTC
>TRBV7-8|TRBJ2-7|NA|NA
CASSPNPGAYEQYF
TGTGCCAGCAGCCCTAATCCAGGGGCCTACGAGCAGTACTTC
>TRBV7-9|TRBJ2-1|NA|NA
CASSSDGSYNEQFF
TGTGCCAGCAGCTCCGACGGCTCCTACAATGAGCAGTTCTTC
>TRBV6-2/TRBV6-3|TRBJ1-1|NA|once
CASSDPGFRAFF
TGTGCCAGCAGTGACCCAGGGTTCCGGGCTTTCTTT
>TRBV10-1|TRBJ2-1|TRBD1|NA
CASSPGQGVWNEQFF
TGCGCCAGCAGCCCGGGACAGGGAGTCTGGAATGAGCAGTTCTTC
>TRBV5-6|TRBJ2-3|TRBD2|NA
CASSSSGGRDTQYF
TGTGCCAGCAGTTCCAGCGGGGGGCGGGATACGCAGTATTTT
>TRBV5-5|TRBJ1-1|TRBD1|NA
CASSLQGATEAFF
TGTGCCAGCAGCTTACAGGGGGCCACTGAAGCTTTCTTT
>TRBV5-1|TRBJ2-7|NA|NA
CASSLDPTGEQYF
TGCGCCAGCAGCTTGGACCCCACCGGGGAGCAGTACTTC
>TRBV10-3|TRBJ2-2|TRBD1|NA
CAISESKGTANTGELFF
TGTGCCATCAGTGAGTCGAAGGGGACAGCGAACACCGGGGAGCTGTTTTTT
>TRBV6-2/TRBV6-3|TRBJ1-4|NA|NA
CASSYGSNEKLFF
TGTGCCAGCAGTTACGGCAGTAATGAAAAACTGTTTTTT
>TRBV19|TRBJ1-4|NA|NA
CASSIQESDEKLFF
TGTGCCAGTAGTATCCAGGAGTCCGATGAAAAACTGTTTTTT
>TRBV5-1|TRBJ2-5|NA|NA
CASSLAVGPSETQYF
TGCGCCAGCAGCTTGGCCGTTGGGCCCTCGGAGACCCAGTACTTC
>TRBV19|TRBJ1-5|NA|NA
CASSSRLLSNQPQHF
TGTGCCAGTAGTAGTCGACTCCTTAGCAATCAGCCCCAGCATTTT
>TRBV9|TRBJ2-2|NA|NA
CASSVEGRPNTGELFF
TGTGCCAGCAGCGTAGAAGGCCGCCCGAACACCGGGGAGCTGTTTTTT
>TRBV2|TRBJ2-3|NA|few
CASKTRGTTDTQYF
TGTGCCAGCAAAACCCGGGGTACCACAGATACGCAGTATTTT
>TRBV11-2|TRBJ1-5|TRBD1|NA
CASSPTGGINGPQHF
TGTGCCAGCAGCCCTACAGGGGGGATTAATGGGCCCCAGCATTTT
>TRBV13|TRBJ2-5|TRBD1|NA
CASSSGQLEETQYF
TGTGCCAGCAGCTCGGGACAGTTAGAAGAGACCCAGTACTTC
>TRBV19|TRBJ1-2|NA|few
CASSPSMAYGYTF
TGTGCCAGTAGTCCCTCTATGGCCTATGGCTACACCTTC
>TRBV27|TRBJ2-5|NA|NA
CASGEGPNQETQYF
TGTGCCAGCGGGGAAGGCCCCAACCAAGAGACCCAGTACTTC
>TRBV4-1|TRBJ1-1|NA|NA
CASSQTGSIEAFF
TGCGCCAGCAGCCAAACAGGATCCATTGAAGCTTTCTTT
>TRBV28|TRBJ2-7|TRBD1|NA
CASRPPGQNTYEQYF
TGTGCCAGCCGGCCTCCGGGACAGAACACCTACGAGCAGTACTTC